This is a list of T cell receptor beta chains from one sample in a study of blood T cell repertoires in COVID-19. Some clones are missing from TCRdb's copy, which holds only in-frame ones; the method was immunoSEQ multiplex PCR. The sample carries 250,000 to 300,000 clones, 75% to 85% recorded once. Sequenced material: peripheral blood. Every receptor here comes from a man aged 45-65 years with active or convalescent COVID-19. Both conserved end residues are part of each CDR3. D genes are given only for firm matches. Where a row states a size, it is once, few, many or the class of an expanded clone; other rows omit it.

TRBV10-2	TRBJ2-1	few	TRBD2	TGCGCCAGCAGTGAGTACGCCAGCGGGAGGGATAGTGAGCAGTTCTTC	CASSEYASGRDSEQFF
TRBV28	TRBJ1-5	few	TRBD1	TGTGCCAGCAGTTTATCTTCAGGGGGTGGTCAGCCCCAGCATTTT	CASSLSSGGGQPQHF
TRBV5-1	TRBJ2-1	-	-	TGCGCCAGCAGCTTGGAAAGACTTACTGAGCAGTTCTTC	CASSLERLTEQFF
TRBV7-9	TRBJ2-7	-	-	TGTGCCAGCAGCAGGACGGGGAGCTCCTACGAGCAGTACTTC	CASSRTGSSYEQYF
TRBV12-5	TRBJ2-3	-	-	TGTGCTAGTGGTTCCCGGGTTTTAGCCTCGCCAGTCACAGATACGCAGTATTTT	CASGSRVLASPVTDTQYF
TRBV29-1	TRBJ1-1	-	TRBD1	TGCAGCGTCGGGGACAGGCTGAACACTGAAGCTTTCTTT	CSVGDRLNTEAFF
TRBV5-4	TRBJ1-1	-	-	TGTGCCAGCAGCTGGGGCGGGGATATTAATGAGGCTGAAGCTTTCTTT	CASSWGGDINEAEAFF
TRBV15	TRBJ1-5	-	TRBD1	TGTGCCACTACGGGACAGAGGGATCAGCCCCAGCATTTT	CATTGQRDQPQHF
TRBV9	TRBJ2-1	-	-	TGTGCCAGCAGCGTTCGGGAGACGAGGAATGAGCAGTTCTTC	CASSVRETRNEQFF
TRBV28	TRBJ2-7	-	TRBD1	TGTGCCAGCAGGGACAGGGGCGAGCAGTACTTC	CASRDRGEQYF
TRBV6-5	TRBJ2-7	-	-	TGTGCCACCACAGATCCTACCAAAATTCCGTACTTC	CATTDPTKIPYF
TRBV12-3/TRBV12-4	TRBJ1-1	once	-	TGTGCCAGCAGGCCAGGCCGAACTGAAGCTTTCTTT	CASRPGRTEAFF
TRBV7-3	TRBJ1-1	-	-	TGTGCCAGCGGGCATCCTGGCACTGAAGCTTTCTTT	CASGHPGTEAFF
TRBV27	TRBJ2-3	-	-	TGTGCCAGCAGTTTACGAGGGTGGGGCACAGATACGCAGTATTTT	CASSLRGWGTDTQYF
TRBV3-1/TRBV3-2	TRBJ1-2	-	-	TGTGCCAGCAGCCCCGGGGTACCGCGGGATGGCTACACCTTC	CASSPGVPRDGYTF
TRBV3-1/TRBV3-2	TRBJ2-3	-	TRBD2	TGTGCCAGCAGCCAATTCAAGGGAGCGGGAGTCACAGATACGCAGTATTTT	CASSQFKGAGVTDTQYF
TRBV6-1	TRBJ2-7	-	-	TGTGCCAGCAGTGAAGATGGGGGCTTCTACGAGCAGTACTTC	CASSEDGGFYEQYF
TRBV5-6	TRBJ2-7	-	TRBD2	TGTGCCAGCAGCCTCCCGGGACTAGCGGGATCGTACGAGCAGTACTTC	CASSLPGLAGSYEQYF
TRBV6-5	TRBJ1-3	-	-	TGTGCCAGCCTCAAGGCCCCACAGGATGGAAACACCATATATTTT	CASLKAPQDGNTIYF
TRBV3-1/TRBV3-2	TRBJ2-7	-	-	TGTGCCAGCAGCCAAGAGAAGAGGCAGTACTTC	CASSQEKRQYF
TRBV12-3/TRBV12-4	TRBJ1-4	few	TRBD1	TGTGCCAGCAGTCTGGATTACAGGGGAAAACTGTTTTTT	CASSLDYRGKLFF
TRBV2	TRBJ1-1	-	-	TGTGCCAGCATCCGCGGGGGGACAAACACTGAAGCTTTCTTT	CASIRGGTNTEAFF
TRBV19	TRBJ2-1	once	TRBD2	TGTGCCAGTGGGGAGCGGGAGCCCTACAATGAGCAGTTCTTC	CASGEREPYNEQFF
TRBV2	TRBJ2-1	-	-	TGTGCCAGCAAGGAGGGTAGCAATGAGCAGTTCTTC	CASKEGSNEQFF
TRBV7-2	TRBJ1-1	-	-	TGTGCCAGCAGCTTGGATACCGGGAGCCCTGAAGCTTTCTTT	CASSLDTGSPEAFF
TRBV25-1	TRBJ1-6	-	TRBD1	TGTGCCAGCAGTGATCTGACAGGGAATTCACCCCTCCACTTT	CASSDLTGNSPLHF
TRBV7-9	TRBJ2-7	-	TRBD2	TGTGCCAGCAGCTTAGCCACCCGACTAGCGGGAGACGAGCAGTACTTC	CASSLATRLAGDEQYF
TRBV9	TRBJ2-7	few	TRBD2	TGTGCCAGCAGCGTAACTAGCGGTCCCTACGAGCAGTACTTC	CASSVTSGPYEQYF
TRBV10-3	TRBJ1-6	-	TRBD1	TGTGCCATCACTCAGGACAGGGATAATTCACCCCTCCACTTT	CAITQDRDNSPLHF
TRBV12-3/TRBV12-4	TRBJ1-2	-	-	TGTGCCAGCAGTTTAGAACAGCTATATGGCTACACCTTC	CASSLEQLYGYTF
TRBV6-5	TRBJ2-2	-	-	TGTGCCAGCAGTTCCGGGTTGCGCACCGGGGAGCTGTTTTTT	CASSSGLRTGELFF
TRBV9	TRBJ2-4	-	TRBD1	TGTGCCAGCAGCGCCCGGGACAGGGATTCAAACATTCAGTACTTC	CASSARDRDSNIQYF
TRBV15	TRBJ1-6	-	-	TGTGCCACCAGCAGAGATTTATCACCCCTCCACTTT	CATSRDLSPLHF
TRBV6-2/TRBV6-3	TRBJ1-5	-	TRBD1	TGTGCCAGCAGTGTAGTTGACAGGGCGAATCAGCCCCAGCATTTT	CASSVVDRANQPQHF
TRBV20-1	TRBJ1-5	-	-	TGCAGTGCTAGTCCAGGGACAAGCAATCAGCCCCAGCATTTT	CSASPGTSNQPQHF
TRBV5-8	TRBJ1-1	-	-	TGTGCCAGCAGTCAGGGCAGGGGTATGAACACTGAAGCTTTCTTT	CASSQGRGMNTEAFF
TRBV15	TRBJ1-3	-	-	TGTGCCACCAGTCTGCAGCGGAGCTCTGGAAACACCATATATTTT	CATSLQRSSGNTIYF
TRBV5-6	TRBJ1-1	-	-	TGTGCCAGCAGCTTGGTCCAGCGGAACACTGAAGCTTTCTTT	CASSLVQRNTEAFF
TRBV4-1	TRBJ1-6	-	-	TGCGCCAGCAGCCAAGATTTAGTATCACCCCTCCACTTT	CASSQDLVSPLHF
TRBV7-2	TRBJ2-2	-	TRBD2	TGTGCCAGCAACCGGGAGGGCCGAGGGACCGGGGAGCTGTTTTTT	CASNREGRGTGELFF
TRBV3-1/TRBV3-2	TRBJ1-1	few	TRBD1	TGTGCCAGCAGCCAAGAGAGTGTAGGGGGCGGCACTGAAGCTTTCTTT	CASSQESVGGGTEAFF
TRBV3-1/TRBV3-2	TRBJ2-7	-	TRBD2	TGTGCCAGCAGCCCCTCGACTAGCGCGCGAGGGTACGAGCAGTACTTC	CASSPSTSARGYEQYF
TRBV28	TRBJ2-6	-	TRBD2	TGTGCCAGCACCTGGGGGTCGATTAGCGGGAGGAGCTCTGGGGCCAACGTCCTGACTTTC	CASTWGSISGRSSGANVLTF
TRBV5-8	TRBJ1-5	-	-	TGTGCCAGCAGCCGGGGACTTTATAGCAATCAGCCCCAGCATTTT	CASSRGLYSNQPQHF
TRBV10-3	TRBJ2-3	-	TRBD1	TGTGCCATCAGGGGGACAGGGGGCACAGATACGCAGTATTTT	CAIRGTGGTDTQYF
TRBV7-2	TRBJ2-3	-	-	TGTGCCAGCAGCCCTAAGAGGGTCCCAGATACGCAGTATTTT	CASSPKRVPDTQYF
TRBV7-2	TRBJ2-1	few	-	TGTGCCAGCAGCTTAGCCACTAGGGTGAATGAGCAGTTCTTC	CASSLATRVNEQFF
TRBV6-5	TRBJ2-2	-	-	TGTGCCAGCAGTACTATAGGCCCCGGGGAGCTGTTTTTT	CASSTIGPGELFF
TRBV6-6	TRBJ2-1	once	TRBD2	TGTGCCAGCAGTCAGCCACCGGGACTAGCGGGAGAAGGTGAGCAGTTCTTC	CASSQPPGLAGEGEQFF
TRBV3-1/TRBV3-2	TRBJ2-7	few	TRBD2	TGTGCCAGCAGCCAAGAGAGGCTAGCGGTCTCCTACGAGCAGTACTTC	CASSQERLAVSYEQYF
TRBV5-1	TRBJ1-5	-	-	TGCGCCAGCAGCTTAACGCCTAACGATCAGCCCCAGCATTTT	CASSLTPNDQPQHF
TRBV7-9	TRBJ2-7	-	TRBD1	TGTGCCAGCAGCTCCTGGGACAGGGGAAACGAGCAGTACTTC	CASSSWDRGNEQYF
TRBV7-9	TRBJ1-5	-	TRBD1	TGTGCCAGCAGCTCAGGGGGGAACAATCAGCCCCAGCATTTT	CASSSGGNNQPQHF
TRBV2	TRBJ1-6	-	TRBD1	TGTGCCAGCAGTCCAGGACAGGGCTATAATTCACCCCTCCACTTT	CASSPGQGYNSPLHF